This paragraph reports one T cell receptor beta chain. Its antigen is currently not known. It has no much larger one-base neighbor in the sample; base qualities were not kept. The data were obtained in a study of blood T cell repertoires in COVID-19 (dated by TCRdb to about 2020). Study-level background: Collaborator samples came from the United States, Italy and Spain and covered acute and convalescent phases of COVID-19. The prospective study material was composed of cDNA or gDNA derived from T cells, B-cell-depleted T cells, or PBMCs. The dataset comprised deeply sampled blood TCRbeta repertoires from subjects exposed to, actively infected with, or recovered from COVID-19. The repertoires were released in a freely available public database meant as a resource for research on the immune response to SARS-CoV-2. Samples came from the ongoing ImmuneRACE study (first 160 participants) plus 1,254 subjects from 6 global collaborators. The sample metadata nearly always contained a de-identified subject ID, COVID-19 status, age in years and sex. Where HLA class I and class II types were available, the types were taken from metadata supplied by the sample provider, not from assay-based typing. The research as a whole found: The quantity of clinical and demographic metadata differed by source and by participant and was supplied without curation.

Collaborating institutions collected whole blood in K2EDTA tubes following their own protocols. Collaborator samples were shipped for TCRbeta analysis as frozen whole blood, isolated PBMCs, or DNA extracted from either sample type. The CDR1 and CDR2 encoded by the germline V gene are SGHDT and YYEEEE. The cysteine opens and the phenylalanine closes a CDR3 of 15 amino acids. The sequence is cut down to CDR3 DNA, 45 bases in frame from base 1. V is reduced by 2 bases and J by 4 bases, leaving a spacing of 15 bases between them. TCRbeta CDR3 regions were amplified from genomic DNA by means of the immunoSEQ Assay, a bias-controlled multiplex PCR. In the paper's pipeline: The number of nucleated cells in each sample was estimated from the amplification of reference gene primers within the assay. To quantify the absolute abundance of each unique TCRbeta CDR3 rearrangement, sequence reads were collapsed and filtered. Productive Simpson clonality was computed per sample as the square root of Simpson's diversity index over productive rearrangements. TCRdb obtained this table from immuneACCESS and retained in-frame rearrangements with V and J assigned. These tables miss some clones; where compared with another copy, unresolved V genes account for less than half of the shortfall, and the remainder is unexplained. V and J calls and clone size are given by that table; D and trimming were obtained from the DNA. This sample holds about 160,000 clones; 90% to 95% were observed only once. Jointly, the top ten make up approximately 0.5% of the sample.

Sequenced: peripheral blood. The chain couples TRBV5-6 to TRBJ1-1, with the D segment identity uncertain. The receptor was derived from a man aged 45-65 years with acute or convalescent COVID-19. The DNA is as follows: TGTGCCAGCAGCTTTTTTTGGGCGGGTGGCACTGAAGCTTTCTTT. This is translated as CASSFFWAGGTEAFF. The full variable domain, completed from the reference TRBV5-6 and TRBJ1-1 proteins outside the CDR3, reads DAGVTQSPTHLIKTRGQQVTLRCSPKSGHDTVSWYQQALGQGPQFIFQYYEEEERQRGNFPDRFSGHQFPNYSSELNVNALLLGDSALYLCASSFFWAGGTEAFFGQGTRLTVV.